This T cell receptor (beta chain) came from a study of T cell clones after liver transplantation. The wider study: In this trial, immunosuppression withdrawal was attempted within 2 years of liver transplant. Regarding the study as a whole: Conclusions were preliminary, with small, heterogeneous patient groups.

The CDR3 has 15 residues. V lost 4 bases to trimming and J lost 7 bases; unmatched junction nucleotides: 9. Per the germline V gene, CDR1 is SGHRS and CDR2 is YFSETQ. In the case of this clone: The antigen is undetermined.

Method: immunoSEQ multiplex PCR; TCRdb's copy keeps in-frame clones and lacks some. The table shows 93,000 or so clones, with around 84% occurring only once. This TCR was recovered from a human patient who received a liver transplant. The graft donor may be the source of some T cells. Sequencing used CD4+ T cells from blood, obtained around 49 months after liver transplant. The chain uses TRBV5-1 and TRBJ2-1; TRBD2 aligns across 9 bases. CDR3 amino acids: CASSAAGGPRNEQFF. CDR3 coding DNA: TGCGCCAGCAGCGCGGCGGGGGGGCCAAGGAATGAGCAGTTCTTC. Supplemented by reference TRBV5-1 and TRBJ2-1, the full variable domain reads KAGVTQTPRYLIKTRGQQVTLSCSPISGHRSVSWYQQTPGQGLQFLFEYFSETQRNKGNFPGRFSGRQFSNSRSEMNVSTLELGDSALYLCASSAAGGPRNEQFFGPGTRLTVL.